This T cell receptor (beta chain) was identified in a study of cytomegalovirus exposure and HLA in healthy donors. Study overall: The approximately 670 first-cohort repertoires and the 120 or so validation repertoires shared the same platform, a later analysis reported. Study conclusions and caveats: Across donors, most TCRs were seen rarely, yet some public ones were widespread.

Assay: immunoSEQ multiplex PCR; the TCRdb copy retains only in-frame clones and omits some. The profile shows 150,000 to 200,000 clones, 90% to 97% of them singletons. V shed 1 base and J 8 bases; nucleotides not matched to a gene: 8. CDR3 length: 16 residues. Germline V lookup: CDR1 SGHDN, CDR2 FVKESK. A word on this clone: Its antigen is not identified.

This receptor was obtained from a woman aged 18-30 years in good health and CMV-seronegative. The chain couples TRBV14 to TRBJ2-1, with 10 bases that match TRBD2. The specimen was PBMCs. The CDR3 coding sequence is TGTGCCAGCAGCCAAGGGCAGCGGGGGGGCCTTTATGAGCAGTTCTTC. Protein: CASSQGQRGGLYEQFF.